These T cell receptor beta chains were read from a single sample in a study of shared clonotypes between healthy human individuals. The method was immunoSEQ multiplex PCR; TCRdb's version includes in-frame clones alone and lacks a portion of them. The sample holds 400,000 or so clones; about 97% are singletons and the top ten take about 0.32%. The specimen was memory CD8+ T cells sorted from blood. The receptors stem from a young man in good health. Both conserved end residues are part of each CDR3. A D gene is named only where the DNA matches it firmly. Only some rows state a clone size, as once, few, many or a class for expanded clones.

J | size | D | length | V | CDR3 | DNA
TRBJ2-3 | NA | TRBD2 | 15 | TRBV10-3 | CAISLKRGSTDTQYF | TGTGCCATCAGCCTGAAGCGGGGGAGCACAGATACGCAGTATTTT
TRBJ2-7 | NA | TRBD1 | 14 | TRBV5-1 | CASSLAQGAYEQYF | TGCGCCAGCAGCTTGGCACAGGGGGCCTACGAGCAGTACTTC
TRBJ1-4 | NA | NA | 17 | TRBV19 | CASSSRGARTTNEKLFF | TGTGCCAGTAGCTCAAGGGGGGCGCGGACAACTAATGAAAAACTGTTTTTT
TRBJ1-3 | NA | NA | 16 | TRBV30 | CAWRGRRLSSGNTIYF | TGTGCCTGGAGGGGGAGAAGGCTCAGCTCTGGAAACACCATATATTTT
TRBJ2-3 | NA | NA | 12 | TRBV6-5 | CATKQGTDTQYF | TGTGCCACCAAACAGGGCACAGATACGCAGTATTTT
TRBJ2-1 | NA | TRBD2 | 15 | TRBV6-1 | CASLPGLAVNNEQFF | TGTGCCAGCCTACCGGGACTAGCGGTCAACAATGAGCAGTTCTTC
TRBJ2-1 | NA | TRBD2 | 14 | TRBV2 | CAERGGRDRSEQFF | TGTGCAGAAAGGGGCGGGAGGGATCGGAGTGAGCAGTTCTTC
TRBJ2-4 | NA | TRBD1 | 15 | TRBV7-2 | CASSSPRTGGNIQYF | TGTGCCAGCAGCTCCCCCCGGACAGGGGGAAACATTCAGTACTTC
TRBJ2-7 | NA | NA | 11 | TRBV19 | CASSEGREQYF | TGTGCCAGTAGTGAGGGACGCGAGCAGTACTTC
TRBJ2-7 | once | NA | 13 | TRBV6-5 | CASSLDRPYEQYF | TGTGCCAGCAGTTTGGACAGACCCTACGAGCAGTACTTC
TRBJ2-2 | NA | NA | 16 | TRBV5-6 | CASSPGSDGTTGELFF | TGTGCCAGCAGCCCCGGTTCAGACGGTACCACCGGGGAGCTGTTTTTT
TRBJ1-1 | NA | NA | 13 | TRBV2 | CASSEPIRVRAFF | TGTGCCAGCAGTGAACCGATCAGGGTACGAGCTTTCTTT
TRBJ2-7 | NA | NA | 15 | TRBV28 | CASSFLAGRAYEQYF | TGTGCCAGCAGTTTCTTGGCGGGGCGAGCCTACGAGCAGTACTTC
TRBJ2-1 | NA | TRBD1 | 14 | TRBV11-2 | CASSLAGGYNEQFF | TGTGCCAGCAGCTTAGCAGGGGGCTACAATGAGCAGTTCTTC
TRBJ2-4 | NA | TRBD1 | 15 | TRBV6-5 | CASSPQGWAKNIQYF | TGTGCCAGCAGCCCACAGGGGTGGGCCAAAAACATTCAGTACTTC
TRBJ2-5 | NA | NA | 15 | TRBV7-9 | CASSLAHSPPETQYF | TGTGCCAGCAGCTTAGCACATAGCCCCCCGGAGACCCAGTACTTC
TRBJ2-5 | once | NA | 15 | TRBV5-4 | CASSKGGGGSETQYF | TGTGCCAGCAGCAAGGGGGGCGGCGGAAGTGAGACCCAGTACTTC
TRBJ2-3 | NA | NA | 13 | TRBV7-2 | CASSVVSTDTQYF | TGTGCCAGCAGTGTGGTGAGCACAGATACGCAGTATTTT
TRBJ2-7 | NA | TRBD2 | 14 | TRBV27 | CASSLAGGPYEQYF | TGTGCCAGCAGTTTAGCGGGAGGGCCCTACGAGCAGTACTTC
TRBJ1-2 | NA | NA | 13 | TRBV5-1 | CASSPRATGGYTF | TGCGCCAGCAGCCCGAGGGCAACTGGTGGCTACACCTTC
TRBJ1-3 | NA | NA | 16 | TRBV6-6 | CASSYPRHEAGNTIYF | TGTGCCAGCAGTTACCCACGACACGAGGCTGGAAACACCATATATTTT
TRBJ2-5 | NA | NA | 20 | TRBV5-1 | CASSVDPSPSRQLHQETQYF | TGCGCCAGCAGCGTAGATCCAAGTCCTTCCCGTCAGTTGCACCAAGAGACCCAGTACTTC
TRBJ2-7 | NA | TRBD1 | 13 | TRBV6-1 | CASSRTGTYEQYF | TGTGCCAGCAGCCGGACAGGGACCTACGAGCAGTACTTC
TRBJ2-1 | NA | TRBD2 | 15 | TRBV4-2 | CASSPWGGRGNEQFF | TGTGCCAGCAGCCCCTGGGGCGGGAGGGGGAATGAGCAGTTCTTC
TRBJ2-7 | NA | NA | 15 | TRBV7-2 | CASSLAGLGSYEQYF | TGTGCCAGCAGCTTGGCGGGACTGGGTTCCTACGAGCAGTACTTC
TRBJ1-2 | NA | TRBD1 | 15 | TRBV18 | CASSPNRQGFDGYTF | TGTGCCAGCTCACCAAACCGACAGGGGTTCGATGGCTACACCTTC
TRBJ2-1 | NA | NA | 10 | TRBV6-6 | CASSSREQFF | TGTGCCAGCTCGTCTCGTGAGCAGTTCTTC
TRBJ1-2 | NA | NA | 11 | TRBV28 | CASSSRYGYTF | TGTGCCAGCAGTTCAAGGTATGGCTACACCTTC
TRBJ2-7 | NA | TRBD1 | 14 | TRBV19 | CASTTRDRGHEQYF | TGTGCCAGTACGACCCGGGACAGGGGGCACGAGCAGTACTTC
TRBJ1-2 | NA | NA | 14 | TRBV25-1 | CASSKGRTNYGYTF | TGTGCCAGCAGTAAAGGACGGACTAACTATGGCTACACCTTC
TRBJ2-7 | NA | TRBD2 | 15 | TRBV5-1 | CASRQGREGAGEQYF | TGCGCCAGCAGACAGGGGCGGGAGGGCGCGGGTGAGCAGTACTTC
TRBJ2-5 | NA | NA | 14 | TRBV4-2 | CASSQDEGQETQYF | TGTGCCAGCAGCCAAGACGAGGGCCAAGAGACCCAGTACTTC
TRBJ1-1 | NA | NA | 17 | TRBV5-1 | CASSRDPRLLMNTEAFF | TGCGCCAGCAGTCGGGATCCCCGTCTCCTTATGAACACTGAAGCTTTCTTT
TRBJ2-1 | NA | NA | 13 | TRBV18 | CASSPGGYNEQFF | TGTGCCAGCTCACCAGGCGGTTACAATGAGCAGTTCTTC
TRBJ2-5 | NA | NA | 12 | TRBV28 | CASSLSRETQYF | TGTGCCAGCAGTTTGTCGAGGGAGACCCAGTACTTC
TRBJ2-3 | NA | NA | 17 | TRBV7-2 | CASSSEGVWFGTDTQYF | TGTGCCAGCAGCTCAGAGGGAGTGTGGTTCGGCACAGATACGCAGTATTTT
TRBJ2-1 | NA | TRBD2 | 16 | TRBV5-4 | CASSLDGRGAYNEQFF | TGTGCCAGCAGCTTGGACGGGCGGGGGGCCTACAATGAGCAGTTCTTC
TRBJ2-3 | NA | NA | 12 | TRBV10-2 | CASSPSTDTQYF | TGCGCCAGCAGTCCCAGCACAGATACGCAGTATTTT
TRBJ2-7 | NA | NA | 16 | TRBV6-5 | CASSYSGESWSYEQYF | TGTGCCAGCAGTTACTCAGGAGAATCCTGGTCCTACGAGCAGTACTTC
TRBJ2-7 | NA | TRBD1 | 13 | TRBV5-1 | CASSWGQQYEQYF | TGCGCCAGCAGCTGGGGACAGCAGTACGAGCAGTACTTC
TRBJ2-1 | NA | TRBD2 | 15 | TRBV5-1 | CASSLGLAGKDEQFF | TGCGCCAGCAGCCTTGGACTAGCGGGAAAGGATGAGCAGTTCTTC
TRBJ1-4 | NA | NA | 11 | TRBV10-3 | CALGGGEKLFF | TGTGCCCTTGGGGGGGGTGAAAAACTGTTTTTT
TRBJ2-1 | NA | TRBD2 | 15 | TRBV2 | CASKATSGVNNEQFF | TGTGCCAGCAAGGCGACTAGCGGGGTTAACAATGAGCAGTTCTTC
TRBJ2-6 | NA | NA | 21 | TRBV4-1 | CASSQVIFRQASRSGANVLTF | TGCGCCAGCAGCCAAGTGATCTTCCGACAGGCCTCCCGCTCTGGGGCCAACGTCCTGACTTTC
TRBJ1-2 | NA | TRBD1 | 12 | TRBV28 | CAADRVKEGYTF | TGTGCCGCCGACAGGGTGAAGGAGGGCTACACCTTC
TRBJ2-1 | NA | TRBD2 | 15 | TRBV25-1 | CASSAYSGGNNEQFF | TGTGCCAGCAGTGCATATAGCGGGGGAAACAATGAGCAGTTCTTC
TRBJ2-3 | NA | NA | 15 | TRBV30 | CAWERRGTATDTQYF | TGTGCCTGGGAGAGGAGAGGGACGGCCACAGATACGCAGTATTTT
TRBJ2-7 | NA | TRBD2 | 16 | TRBV7-2 | CASSLEASGSSYEQYF | TGTGCCAGCAGCTTAGAGGCTAGCGGGAGCTCCTACGAGCAGTACTTC
TRBJ1-5 | NA | NA | 16 | TRBV18 | CASSPRQARDNQPQHF | TGTGCCAGCTCACCGAGACAGGCGAGGGATAATCAGCCCCAGCATTTT